This T cell receptor beta chain was identified in a study of Tregs in tolerant kidney transplant recipients. Study-level results: Findings come from small patient numbers and require larger validation.

As concerns this clone: What it recognizes is unknown.

Libraries were prepared by immunoSEQ multiplex PCR; TCRdb keeps only in-frame clonotypes and omits some of them. Here the sample spans 40,000 to 50,000 clones, about 92% being singletons. The junction had 13 bases not matched to a gene; V was cut back by 5 bases and J by 7 bases. Germline CDR1 reads MNHEY; CDR2 reads SMNVEV (reference sequence). The CDR3 contains 16 residues. Recipients received nonmyeloablative bone marrow transplants from related graft donors, with transient mixed chimerism. Unstimulated Tregs (CD4+CD25+CD127-) and CD4+CD25- non-Tregs were sorted from PBMCs. The starting material was CD8+ T cells from blood (PBMCs), obtained 12 months after the transplant. The chain joins TRBV27 to TRBJ2-7, with 11 bases identical to TRBD2. This sequence was found in a human patient who received a combined kidney and bone marrow transplant. Some of these T cells may belong to the graft donor. CDR3 nucleotide sequence: TGTGCCAGCAGTCCAATTTTAGCGGGAGGGCCGGAGGAGCAGTACTTC. Translating it yields CASSPILAGGPEEQYF.